The TCR beta chain described here comes from a study of T cell responses to AZD1222 COVID-19 vaccine. Details on this clone: Its antigen is unidentified.

Profiling relied on immunoSEQ multiplex PCR, and the TCRdb table lists in-frame clones only, not all of them. The sample comprises over 100,000 clones, approximately 90% of which are singletons, and approximately 15% rests with the top ten. The study, taken as a whole, reports: Vaccination with two AZD1222 doses was followed by a rise in Spike-specific TCR breadth and depth. Dominant CD4 TCR responses targeted spike regions 160-218 and 743-854.

This receptor was taken from an adult in good health. Sequenced here: peripheral blood, sampled on day 0 of AZD1222 vaccination.

The CDR3 sequence is CASSLGLAPIQETQYF. For the CDR3, the DNA is TGTGCCAGCAGCTTAGGGCTAGCGCCCATACAAGAGACCCAGTACTTC. The J gene is TRBJ2-5, the V gene TRBV7-3, with D perhaps TRBD2 (6 bases). Per germline, CDR1 SGHTA and CDR2 FQGTGA. V lost 2 bases and J 2 bases, leaving 15 bases between the germline ends. This CDR3 region has 16 residues.